Each of the 13 T cell receptor beta chains below was sequenced from the same sample in a study of graft-versus-host responses after intestinal transplantation. Here immunoSEQ multiplex PCR was the method, and the copy in TCRdb shows in-frame clones only, minus some. Of about 15,000 clones listed, under 85% are singletons. Grafts had their tissue processed, releasing intraepithelial and lamina propria lymphocytes. Specimen: ileum tissue, collected roughly 490 days after intestinal transplant. These receptors all come from a human patient who received an intestinal transplant, so some T cells may come from the graft donor.

This chain connects TRBV5-1 to TRBJ2-2, with 7 nucleotides matching TRBD2. The CDR3 extends over 14 amino acids. J was trimmed by 7 bases and V by 1 base; bases with no gene match: 4. Germline-derived CDR1 and CDR2 are SGHRS and YFSETQ. The CDR3 sequence: CASSLTSEGGELFF. DNA for the CDR3: TGCGCCAGCAGCTTGACTAGCGAGGGCGGGGAGCTGTTTTTT.

The chain has TRBV27 and TRBJ1-6; D possibly corresponds to TRBD1 (5 bases). Germline V gene data show CDR1 as MNHEY and CDR2 as SMNVEV (reference sequence). The CDR3 extends over 14 amino acids. The V end was cut by 6 bases, the J end by 3 bases, with 9 bases between. This CDR3 is CASRDTLYNSPLHF. CDR3 nucleotides: TGTGCCAGCAGGGACACCCTCTATAATTCACCCCTCCACTTT.

CDR3 DNA: TGCGCCAGCAGTGAGGCAGCCTCCTACGAGCAGTACTTC. The encoded protein is CASSEAASYEQYF. The V call is TRBV10-2, the J call TRBJ2-7; no clear D. V was shortened by 2 bases and J by 0 bases, with 5 bases between the two germline ends. This CDR3 spans 13 amino acids. Germline V lookup: CDR1 WSHSY, CDR2 SAAADI.

Details on this clone: Germline and junction disagree at one end, which may indicate a read error. The rearrangement links TRBV7-6 to TRBJ1-2; 9 bases are shared with TRBD1. The CDR3 contains 14 residues. The germline gives CDR1 SGHVS, CDR2 FNYEAQ. CDR3 protein: CASSLGTGPYGFTF. CDR3 in DNA: TGTGCCAGCAGCCTAGGGACAGGGCCCTATGGCTTCACCTTC.

This clone has only a few counts. The CDR3 DNA reads TGCGCCAGCAGCCAAGGATTAGCCCCCTACAATGAGCAGTTCTTC. Translating gives CASSQGLAPYNEQFF. This chain joins TRBV4-1 and TRBJ2-1; D is ambiguous. Germline values: CDR1 MGHRA, CDR2 YSYEKL. CDR3 size: 15 residues. Trimming left V 1 base short and J 2 bases short, with 9 bases between.

This clone was seen only once. CDR3 sequence reads: CASSQEGRMANYGYTF. The CDR3 region has the DNA TGTGCCAGCAGCCAAGAAGGACGAATGGCTAACTATGGCTACACCTTC. V is TRBV28 and J is TRBJ1-2; no firm D call. This CDR3 has 16 amino acids. Germline V gives CDR1 MDHEN, CDR2 SYDVKM. V shed 6 bases and J shed 0 bases, with 17 bases lying between them.

The V gene is TRBV6-5, the J gene TRBJ1-2; possible D gene TRBD1, 5 bases. CDR1 is MNHEY, CDR2 SVGAGI, per germline. This CDR3 has 14 residues. The V end was cut by 2 bases, the J end by 4 bases, with 11 bases between. In DNA, the CDR3 is TGTGCCAGCAGTTACGGGCAGGGCGCCTATGGCTACACCTTC. It codes for CASSYGQGAYGYTF.

The chain employs TRBV6-4 and TRBJ2-1; the match to TRBD1 covers 8 bases. Trimming took 6 bases from V and 8 from J; bases not matched to a gene: 6. Germline-derived CDR1 and CDR2 are MRHNA and SNTAGT. The CDR3 loop spans 13 amino acids. This CDR3 reads CASSGQGHHEQFF. The DNA for the CDR3 is TGTGCCAGCAGCGGACAGGGCCACCATGAGCAGTTCTTC.

The chain is built from TRBV19 and TRBJ2-5; perhaps D is TRBD1 or TRBD2 (5 bases each). The J call may not be correct, given that the DNA end is closer to TRBJ2-7. The germline gives CDR1 LNHDA, CDR2 SQIVND (reference sequence). CDR3 length: 14 residues. The CDR3: CASKWGTASYEQYF. The CDR3 region has the DNA TGTGCCAGTAAATGGGGGACGGCCTCCTACGAGCAGTACTTC.

The chain recombines TRBV9 with TRBJ1-1; the D gene is possibly TRBD1 (5 bases). The CDR3 sequence is 15 residues long. Trimming stripped 4 bases from V and 1 base from J, with 14 bases between. Germline CDR1 reads SGDLS; CDR2 reads YYNGEE. For the CDR3, the DNA is TGTGCCAGCAGCCCGAGAGGGACGTCGAACACTGAAGCTTTCTTT. Translation gives CASSPRGTSNTEAFF.

In the case of this clone: Other DNA sequences from this sample encode an identical CDR3 as well. This chain connects TRBV5-6 to TRBJ1-5; D remains unclear. This CDR3 is 13 amino acids long. Trimming took 0 bases from V and 7 from J, leaving 8 bases between them. Germline lookup yields CDR1 SGHDT and CDR2 YYEEEE. CDR3 DNA sequence: TGTGCCAGCAGCTTGGGTCGGGAGCAGCCCCAGCATTTT. This sequence encodes CASSLGREQPQHF.

The table lists this clone with a count of one. The germline gene is not matched at one end of the junction; a read error may be the cause. The chain couples TRBV5-5 to TRBJ2-7, with D hard to call. Germline lookup yields CDR1 SGHKS and CDR2 YYEKEE (reference sequence). CDR3 length: 13 residues. The CDR3 here is CARSLGDSYEQYF. In nucleotides, the CDR3 is TGTGCCAGAAGCTTGGGTGATTCCTACGAGCAGTACTTC. Complete variable domain (other parts from reference TRBV5-5 and TRBJ2-7): DAGVTQSPTHLIKTRGQQVTLRCSPISGHKSVSWYQQVLGQGPQFIFQYYEKEERGRGNFPDRFSARQFPNYSSELNVNALLLGDSALYLCARSLGDSYEQYFGPGTRLTVT.

This rearrangement joins TRBV7-9 to TRBJ2-2, with D possibly TRBD2 on 5 matching bases. Trimming removed 9 bases from V and 5 bases from J, with 16 bases in between. The CDR3 has 14 residues. Germline assignment: CDR1 SEHNR and CDR2 FQNEAQ (reference sequence). For the CDR3, the DNA is TGTGCCAGTCGGGGATACCCATCAACCGGGGAGCTGTTTTTT. This codes for CASRGYPSTGELFF. The full variable domain, rest sourced from reference TRBV7-9 and TRBJ2-2, is DTGVSQNPRHKITKRGQNVTFRCDPISEHNRLYWYRQTLGQGPEFLTYFQNEAQLEKSRLLSDRFSAERPKGSFSTLEIQRTEQGDSAMYLCASRGYPSTGELFFGEGSRLTVL.